This T cell receptor (beta chain) is from a study of cytomegalovirus exposure and HLA in healthy donors. The PCR was carried out with 60 Vbeta primers and 13 Jbeta primers. The protocol was immunoSEQ multiplex PCR, while the TCRdb copy is restricted to in-frame clones and leaves out a portion. The table has some 120,000 clones, approximately 85% seen once; the top ten hold about 11%. The CDR3 consists of 16 residues. The ends were cut back, 2 bases at V and 0 bases at J, with 9 bases in the middle. The germline CDR1 and CDR2 sequences are SGHRS and YFSETQ. The source is a male donor in good health and CMV-seropositive. This sequence joins TRBV5-1 and TRBJ2-6; TRBD2 might be the D (5 bases). The sequencing sample was made of PBMCs. Here the CDR3 reads CASSFYGVSGANVLTF. CDR3 nucleotide sequence: TGCGCCAGCAGCTTTTACGGGGTCTCTGGGGCCAACGTCCTGACTTTC.